The 18 T cell receptor beta chains below come from one sample, sequenced in a study of neurological immune-mediated disorders. TCRdb used MiXCR to reprocess the 5' RACE reads, holding one entry per CDR3 protein. The sample has some 60,000 distinct CDR3 sequences; about 10% are singletons. As to time point: longitudinal time-point 2. Source material: PBMCs. The source is a man aged 25-40 years in good health.

This clonotype has at least ten counts. The chain couples TRBV7-3 to TRBJ2-7; 7 nucleotides match TRBD2. CDR3 length equals 16 residues. J gave up 4 bases and V 0 bases, and 9 bases lay outside the gene matches. The germline V gene encodes CDR1 SGHTA and CDR2 FQGTGA. The CDR3 spells CASSLTSASGRYEQYF. CDR3 coding DNA: TGTGCCAGCAGCTTAACGTCGGCTAGCGGACGATACGAGCAGTACTTC.

At least ten counts were recorded for this clonotype. The J gene is TRBJ2-2, the V gene TRBV12-5; 12 nucleotides line up with TRBD2. This CDR3 region has 15 residues. J gave up 5 bases and V 3 bases, and 1 base lay outside the gene matches. CDR1 is LGHNT and CDR2 is FRNRAP in the germline V gene. The CDR3, as DNA: TGTGCTAGTGGTTTAGGGACTAGCGGGACCGGGGAGCTGTTTTTT. It specifies CASGLGTSGTGELFF.

This clonotype was counted ten times or more. The chain combines TRBV20-1 with TRBJ1-1; D gene uncertain. V was shortened by 5 bases and J by 5 bases, with 12 bases between the two germline ends. Germline V CDR1 and CDR2: DFQATT, SNEGSKA (reference sequence). The CDR3 has 12 residues. The chain's CDR3 is CSAGRWVTEAFF. The CDR3 nucleotides read TGCAGTGCTGGACGATGGGTGACTGAAGCTTTCTTT.

A remark on this clonotype: It may be a read error: a sequence one base away is much more abundant. The chain has TRBV12-3 or TRBV12-4 and TRBJ2-5, with TRBD1 as a possible D gene (6 bases). The CDR3 totals 17 residues. The CDR3, as DNA: TGTGCCAGCAGCCCGGGCGCAAGGACAGACTACCAAGAGACCCGGTACTTC. It specifies CASSPGARTDYQETRYF.

The table lists this clonotype with many counts. The rearrangement joins TRBV24-1 to TRBJ2-6; unclear D gene. This CDR3 contains 17 residues. Germline V gene sequence: CDR1 KGHDR, CDR2 SFDVKD. Trimming took 3 bases from V and 1 from J, leaving 12 bases between them. Here the CDR3 DNA reads TGTGCCACCAGTGATGCGACCCCTCAATCTGGGGCCAACGTCCTGACTTTC. This sequence encodes CATSDATPQSGANVLTF.

This chain links TRBV9 with TRBJ2-7; no reliable D call. Per the germline V gene, CDR1 is SGDLS and CDR2 is YYNGEE. Trimming left V 0 bases short and J 2 bases short, with 9 bases between. CDR3 length: 14 residues. The CDR3 loop reads CASSVGPETYEQYF. The CDR3, as DNA: TGTGCCAGCAGCGTAGGGCCCGAAACCTACGAGCAGTACTTC.

This clonotype has a count of ten or more. The gene calls are TRBV11-2 and TRBJ2-6, with a tentative D call TRBD1 (5 bases). The ends were cut back, 6 bases at V and 0 bases at J, with 6 bases in the middle. Germline V gene lookup returns CDR1 SGHAT and CDR2 FQNNGV. The CDR3 has 14 amino acids. The CDR3 here is CASSRGSGANVLTF. The CDR3 region has the DNA TGTGCCAGCAGTAGGGGCTCTGGGGCCAACGTCCTGACTTTC.

At least ten counts were recorded for this clonotype. This rearrangement joins TRBV5-1 to TRBJ1-2; possible D gene TRBD1, 5 bases. Germline CDR1 reads SGHRS; CDR2 reads YFSETQ. V gave up 0 bases and J gave up 8 bases, with 11 bases separating them. This CDR3 has 13 residues. CDR3 nucleotides: TGCGCCAGCAGCTTGGAAGGGGCTCAGGGCTACACCTTC. Amino acids: CASSLEGAQGYTF.

This clonotype was seen ten or more times. The chain employs TRBV20-1 and TRBJ1-4, with TRBD1 matching 9 bases. Germline CDR1 is DFQATT and CDR2 is SNEGSKA (reference sequence). The ends lost 1 base at V and 5 bases at J; junction bases unmatched: 2. The CDR3 totals 14 residues. CDR3 nucleotides: TGCAGTGCTAGAGTAGGGACAGGGAATGAAAAACTGTTTTTT. It encodes CSARVGTGNEKLFF.

This clonotype was seen many times. The chain carries TRBV7-9 and TRBJ1-1, with D possibly TRBD1 on 6 matching bases. In germline, CDR1 is SEHNR, CDR2 FQNEAQ (reference sequence). V was pared by 7 bases and J by 5 bases, with 26 bases between. CDR3 length: 17 residues. The CDR3 DNA is TGTGCCAGCAACGACCCAGGGGCAGGGCGGGGGGTTACTGAAGCTTTCTTT. This encodes CASNDPGAGRGVTEAFF.

There are a few counts of this clonotype. Its ends do not fully match the called genes, so a read error is possible. The rearrangement links TRBV27 to TRBJ2-2; D is unresolved. Germline-derived CDR1 and CDR2 are MNHEY and SMNVEV (reference sequence). The CDR3 totals 16 residues. DNA of the CDR3: TGTGCCAGCAGTTTACTATCCCAGTTTGACACCGCGGAGCTGTTTTTT. Its protein is CASSLLSQFDTAELFF.

This clonotype was seen ten or more times. The chain links TRBV5-1 to TRBJ2-2, with D possibly TRBD2 on 5 matching bases. The CDR3 extends over 14 amino acids. Germline loops: CDR1 SGHRS, CDR2 YFSETQ. V lost 5 bases and J 0 bases, leaving 8 bases between the germline ends. In nucleotides, the CDR3 is TGCGCCAGCAGGGAGGATTCGAACACCGGGGAGCTGTTTTTT. As protein: CASREDSNTGELFF.

There are many counts of this clonotype. The chain has TRBV5-1 and TRBJ2-1, with unresolved D. Deletions cut 4 bases from V and 3 bases from J, with 14 bases between. This CDR3 is built from 15 residues. Germline V gene sequence: CDR1 SGHRS, CDR2 YFSETQ. In DNA form, the CDR3 reads TGCGCCAGCAGCGGCACAAATACCGTCTACAATGAGCAGTTCTTC. Protein sequence: CASSGTNTVYNEQFF. Variable domain in full (rest from reference TRBV5-1 and TRBJ2-1): KAGVTQTPRYLIKTRGQQVTLSCSPISGHRSVSWYQQTPGQGLQFLFEYFSETQRNKGNFPGRFSGRQFSNSRSEMNVSTLELGDSALYLCASSGTNTVYNEQFFGPGTRLTVL.

This clonotype appeared many times. The chain is built from TRBV29-1 and TRBJ2-7; TRBD1 aligns across 7 bases. The CDR3 runs 13 residues. Germline assignment: CDR1 SQVTM and CDR2 ANQGSEA. Trimming cost V 3 bases and J 1 base; bases outside gene matches: 3. The CDR3 spells CSVEGDSSYEQYF. The CDR3 DNA follows: TGCAGCGTTGAGGGGGACAGTTCCTACGAGCAGTACTTC.

The V gene is TRBV12-3 or TRBV12-4, the J gene TRBJ1-6, with D unclear. With 1 base removed from V and 11 bases from J, the gap between germline ends came to 6 bases. The CDR3 consists of 12 residues. The CDR3 spells CASSLGPPPLHF. The CDR3 DNA reads TGTGCCAGCAGTTTAGGGCCACCACCCCTCCACTTT.

At least ten counts were recorded for this clonotype. This rearrangement joins TRBV27 to TRBJ2-7; the D gene is possibly TRBD2 (5 bases). The V end was cut by 3 bases, the J end by 0 bases, with 6 bases between. Germline-derived CDR1 and CDR2 are MNHEY and SMNVEV (reference sequence). CDR3 size: 13 residues. For the CDR3, the DNA is TGTGCCAGCAGTTTTCGGGACTCCTACGAGCAGTACTTC. It yields the protein CASSFRDSYEQYF.

This clonotype was observed at least ten times. The CDR3 loop reads CASSLAVADTQYF. CDR3 DNA sequence: TGTGCCAGCAGCTTAGCGGTAGCGGATACGCAGTATTTT. The rearrangement joins TRBV11-2 to TRBJ2-3; TRBD2 is a possible D gene (5 bases). V was pared by 1 base and J by 6 bases, with 8 bases between. From germline, CDR1 is SGHAT and CDR2 FQNNGV. The CDR3 is 13 amino acids.

This clonotype was counted many times. V and J are TRBV10-3 and TRBJ1-5; D remains ambiguous. The germline gives CDR1 ENHRY, CDR2 SYGVKD. Trimming pared 2 bases from V and 2 bases from J, leaving 4 bases between. This CDR3 comprises 13 residues. The CDR3 nucleotides read TGTGCCATCAGTGAGGGCGGCAATCAGCCCCAGCATTTT. Translation: CAISEGGNQPQHF.